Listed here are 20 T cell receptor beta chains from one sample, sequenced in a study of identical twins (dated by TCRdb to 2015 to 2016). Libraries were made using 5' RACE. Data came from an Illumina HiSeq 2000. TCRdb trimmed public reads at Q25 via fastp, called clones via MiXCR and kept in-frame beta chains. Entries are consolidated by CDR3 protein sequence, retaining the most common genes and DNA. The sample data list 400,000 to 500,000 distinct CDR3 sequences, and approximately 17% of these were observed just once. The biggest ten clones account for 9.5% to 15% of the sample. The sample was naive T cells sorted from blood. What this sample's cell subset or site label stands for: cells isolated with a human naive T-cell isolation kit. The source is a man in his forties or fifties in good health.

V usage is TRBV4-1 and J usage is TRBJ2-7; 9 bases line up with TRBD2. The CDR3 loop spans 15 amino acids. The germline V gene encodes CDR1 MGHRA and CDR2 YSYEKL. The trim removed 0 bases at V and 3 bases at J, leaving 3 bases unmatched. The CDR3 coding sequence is TGCGCCAGCAGCCAAGACATGCGGGGGGGCTACGAGCAGTACTTC. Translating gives CASSQDMRGGYEQYF.

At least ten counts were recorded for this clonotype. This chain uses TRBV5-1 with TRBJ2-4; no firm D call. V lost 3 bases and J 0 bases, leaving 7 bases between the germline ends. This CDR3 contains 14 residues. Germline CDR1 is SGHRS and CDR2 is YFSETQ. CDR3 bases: TGCGCCAGCAGCTCAACATTAGCCAAAAACATTCAGTACTTC. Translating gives CASSSTLAKNIQYF.

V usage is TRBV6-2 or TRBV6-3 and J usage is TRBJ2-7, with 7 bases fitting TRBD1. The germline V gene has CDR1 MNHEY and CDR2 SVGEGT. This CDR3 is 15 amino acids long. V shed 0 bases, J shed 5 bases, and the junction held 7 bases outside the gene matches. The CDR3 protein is CASSYSTGTENEQYF. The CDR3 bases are TGTGCCAGCAGTTACTCGACGGGGACAGAAAACGAGCAGTACTTC.

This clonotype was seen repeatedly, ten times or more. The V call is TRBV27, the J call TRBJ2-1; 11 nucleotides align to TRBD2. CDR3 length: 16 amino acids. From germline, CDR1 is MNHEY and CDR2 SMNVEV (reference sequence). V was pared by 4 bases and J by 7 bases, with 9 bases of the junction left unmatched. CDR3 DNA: TGTGCCAGCAGTTCCACGGTTAGCGGGAGGGAAAATGAGCAGTTCTTC. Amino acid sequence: CASSSTVSGRENEQFF.

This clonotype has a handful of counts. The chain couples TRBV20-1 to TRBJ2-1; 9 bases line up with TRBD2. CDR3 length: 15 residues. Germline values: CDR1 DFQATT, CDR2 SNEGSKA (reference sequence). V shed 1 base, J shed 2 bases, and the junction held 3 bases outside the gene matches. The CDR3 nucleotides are TGCAGTGCTAGAGGTAGCGGGGGTCCCTACAATGAGCAGTTCTTC. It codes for CSARGSGGPYNEQFF.

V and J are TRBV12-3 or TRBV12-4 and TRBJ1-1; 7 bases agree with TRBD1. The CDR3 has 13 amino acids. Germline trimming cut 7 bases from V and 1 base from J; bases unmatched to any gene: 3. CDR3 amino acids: CASNRDRNTEAFF. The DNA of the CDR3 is TGTGCCAGCAACCGGGACAGGAACACTGAAGCTTTCTTT.

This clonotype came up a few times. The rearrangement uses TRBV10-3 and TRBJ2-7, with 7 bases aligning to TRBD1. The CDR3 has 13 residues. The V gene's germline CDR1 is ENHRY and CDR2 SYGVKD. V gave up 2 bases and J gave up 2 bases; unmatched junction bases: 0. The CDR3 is CAISEDRAYEQYF. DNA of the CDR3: TGTGCCATCAGTGAGGACAGGGCCTACGAGCAGTACTTC.

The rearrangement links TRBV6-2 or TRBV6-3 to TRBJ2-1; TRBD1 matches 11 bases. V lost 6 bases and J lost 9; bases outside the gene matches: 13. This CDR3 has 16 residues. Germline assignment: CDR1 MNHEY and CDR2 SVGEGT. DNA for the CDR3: TGTGCCAGCAGCTGGAACCGGGACAGGGGGATTGGTGAGCAGTTCTTC. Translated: CASSWNRDRGIGEQFF.

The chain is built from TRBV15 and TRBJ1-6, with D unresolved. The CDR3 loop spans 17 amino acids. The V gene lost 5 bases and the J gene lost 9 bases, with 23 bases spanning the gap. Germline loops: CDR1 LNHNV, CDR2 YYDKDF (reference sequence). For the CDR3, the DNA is TGTGCCACCAGCGACCCCCTCGGGAGGGAACCTAGTTCACCCCTCCACTTT. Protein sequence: CATSDPLGREPSSPLHF. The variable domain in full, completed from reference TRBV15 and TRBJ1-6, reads DAMVIQNPRYQVTQFGKPVTLSCSQTLNHNVMYWYQQKSSQAPKLLFHYYDKDFNNEADTPDNFQSRRPNTSFCFLDIRSPGLGDTAMYLCATSDPLGREPSSPLHFGNGTRLTVT.

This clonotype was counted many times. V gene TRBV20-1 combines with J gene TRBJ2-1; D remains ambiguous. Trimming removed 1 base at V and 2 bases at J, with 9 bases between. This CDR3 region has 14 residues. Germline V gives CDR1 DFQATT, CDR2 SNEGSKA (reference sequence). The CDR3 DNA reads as TGCAGTGCTAGAGTGCCGGTCCCCTACAATGAGCAGTTCTTC. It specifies CSARVPVPYNEQFF.

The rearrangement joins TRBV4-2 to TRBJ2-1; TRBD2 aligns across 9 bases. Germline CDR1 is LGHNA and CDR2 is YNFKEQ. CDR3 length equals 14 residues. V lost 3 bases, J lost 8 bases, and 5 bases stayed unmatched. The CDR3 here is CASSQVAGGHEQFF. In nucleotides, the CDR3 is TGTGCCAGCAGCCAGGTCGCGGGAGGGCATGAGCAGTTCTTC.

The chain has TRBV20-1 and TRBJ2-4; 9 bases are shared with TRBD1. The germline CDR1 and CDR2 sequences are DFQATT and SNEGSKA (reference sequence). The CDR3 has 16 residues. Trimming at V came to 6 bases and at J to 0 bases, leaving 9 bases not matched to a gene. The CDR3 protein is CSAPSGTGLAKNIQYF. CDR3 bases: TGCAGTGCCCCGTCCGGGACAGGGTTAGCCAAAAACATTCAGTACTTC.

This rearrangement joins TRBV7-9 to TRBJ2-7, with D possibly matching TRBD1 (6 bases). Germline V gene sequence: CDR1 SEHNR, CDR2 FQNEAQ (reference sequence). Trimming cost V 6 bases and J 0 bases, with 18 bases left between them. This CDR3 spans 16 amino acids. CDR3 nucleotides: TGTGCCAGCAGTTACAGTATACGGGACAACTCCTACGAGCAGTACTTC. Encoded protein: CASSYSIRDNSYEQYF.

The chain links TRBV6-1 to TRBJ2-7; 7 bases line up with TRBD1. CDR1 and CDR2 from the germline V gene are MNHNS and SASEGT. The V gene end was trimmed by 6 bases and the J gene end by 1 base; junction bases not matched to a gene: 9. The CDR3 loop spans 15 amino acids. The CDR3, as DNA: TGTGCCAGCAGCCCCTCCGGGACAGCTTCCTACGAGCAGTACTTC. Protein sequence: CASSPSGTASYEQYF.

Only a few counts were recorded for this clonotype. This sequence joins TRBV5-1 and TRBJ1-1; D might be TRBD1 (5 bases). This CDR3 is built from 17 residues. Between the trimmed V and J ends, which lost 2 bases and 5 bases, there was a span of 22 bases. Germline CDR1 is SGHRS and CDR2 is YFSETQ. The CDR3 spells CASSFRAVSLGGTEAFF. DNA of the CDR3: TGCGCCAGCAGCTTCCGTGCCGTCTCTCTGGGGGGAACTGAAGCTTTCTTT.

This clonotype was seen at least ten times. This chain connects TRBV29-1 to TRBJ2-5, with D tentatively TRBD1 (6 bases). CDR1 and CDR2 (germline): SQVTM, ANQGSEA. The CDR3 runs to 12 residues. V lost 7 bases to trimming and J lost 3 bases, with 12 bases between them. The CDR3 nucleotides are TGCAGCGGAGCACCAGGGGAAGAGACCCAGTACTTC. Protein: CSGAPGEETQYF.

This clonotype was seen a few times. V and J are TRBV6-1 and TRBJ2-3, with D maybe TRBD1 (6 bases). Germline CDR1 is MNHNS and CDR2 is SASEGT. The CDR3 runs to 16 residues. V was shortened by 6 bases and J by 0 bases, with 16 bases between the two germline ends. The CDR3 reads CASSRTGRSSTDTQYF. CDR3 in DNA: TGTGCCAGCAGCCGCACAGGGCGTTCTAGCACAGATACGCAGTATTTT.

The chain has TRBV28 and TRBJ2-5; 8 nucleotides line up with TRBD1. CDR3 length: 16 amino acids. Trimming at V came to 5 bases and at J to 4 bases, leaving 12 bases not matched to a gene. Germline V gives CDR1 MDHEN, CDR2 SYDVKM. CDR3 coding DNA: TGTGCCAGCAGTATGACAGGGGATTTGTGGGCAGAGACCCAGTACTTC. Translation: CASSMTGDLWAETQYF.

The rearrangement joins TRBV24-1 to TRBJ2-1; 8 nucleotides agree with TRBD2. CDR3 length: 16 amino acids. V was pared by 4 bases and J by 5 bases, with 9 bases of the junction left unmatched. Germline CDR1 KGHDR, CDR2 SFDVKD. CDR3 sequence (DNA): TGTGCCACCAGTGACTCACTAGCGGTTCGACACAATGAGCAGTTCTTC. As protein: CATSDSLAVRHNEQFF.

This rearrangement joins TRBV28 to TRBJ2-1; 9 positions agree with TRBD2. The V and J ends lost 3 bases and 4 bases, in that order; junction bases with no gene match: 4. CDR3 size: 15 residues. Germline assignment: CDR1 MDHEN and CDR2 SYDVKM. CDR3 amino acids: CASSFSSGVYNEQFF. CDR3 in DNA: TGTGCCAGCAGTTTCTCTAGCGGGGTGTACAATGAGCAGTTCTTC.